This section outlines one T cell receptor beta chain sequence together with its context. The CDR3 has 15 residues. V was shortened by 4 bases and J by 7 bases, with 19 bases between the two germline ends. Germline-derived CDR1 and CDR2 are SNHLY and FYNNEI. The sample belongs to a study of blood T cell repertoires in COVID-19. Study information: The study drew acute and convalescent COVID-19 samples from the United States, Italy and Spain.

The repertoire was sequenced with immunoSEQ multiplex PCR; TCRdb's copy has only in-frame clones and lacks some. The data show about 210,000 clones, about 91% seen once. This TCR was sampled from a woman in her forties with acute or convalescent COVID-19. Sequencing used peripheral blood. The chain couples TRBV2 to TRBJ1-1, with a possible D match to TRBD1 (6 bases). Here the CDR3 reads CASSVSTLGGGEAFF. CDR3 in DNA: TGTGCCAGCAGTGTTAGTACTTTAGGGGGGGGTGAAGCTTTCTTT.